These 7 T cell receptor beta chains share one sample of origin, sequenced in a study of identical twins. One entry per CDR3 protein results from TCRdb running MiXCR on the 5' RACE reads. Of some 900,000 distinct CDR3 sequences in the sample, more than 9% were seen once. Separately, the same data were catalogued under a study of yellow fever vaccine responses in identical twins.

Sequenced: PBMCs. The receptors originated from a young woman in good health.

The chain joins TRBV3-1 to TRBJ1-1; TRBD1 matches 7 bases. V trimming: 1 base; J trimming: 5 bases; junction bases outside the gene matches: 7. The CDR3 has 15 residues. Germline CDR1 is LGHDT and CDR2 is YNNKEL (reference sequence). CDR3 coding DNA: TGTGCCAGCAGCCAAGGAAGACAGGGATGGACTGAAGCTTTCTTT. Translated: CASSQGRQGWTEAFF. Combining the CDR3 with reference TRBV3-1 and TRBJ1-1 gives the whole variable domain DTAVSQTPKYLVTQMGNDKSIKCEQNLGHDTMYWYKQDSKKFLKIMFSYNNKELIINETVPNRFSPKSPDKAHLNLHINSLELGDSAVYFCASSQGRQGWTEAFFGQGTRLTVV.

Concerning this clonotype itself: A read error may explain this, as a much larger clone is one base away. The chain recombines TRBV29-1 with TRBJ2-7, with D tentatively TRBD1 (6 bases). From germline, CDR1 is SQVTM and CDR2 ANQGSEA. Trimming removed 4 bases from V and 7 bases from J, with 14 bases in between. This CDR3 spans 12 amino acids. CDR3 in amino acids: CSVVRGWGEQYF. DNA for the CDR3: TGCAGCGTTGTGAGGGGGTGGGGGGAGCAGTACTTC.

This clonotype has more than one count but fewer than ten. The chain employs TRBV24-1 and TRBJ1-1; unclear D gene. From germline, CDR1 is KGHDR and CDR2 SFDVKD. Trimming shortened V by 5 bases and J by 10 bases, and 19 bases separated the two germline ends. The CDR3 spans 14 residues. The CDR3 region is CATSAAQTTSLAFF. CDR3 sequence (DNA): TGTGCCACCAGTGCGGCCCAAACCACCTCGTTAGCTTTCTTT.

The table lists this clonotype with a count of one. V is TRBV20-1 and J is TRBJ2-1; 7 bases are a match to TRBD2. Trimming took 0 bases from V and 3 from J; bases not matched to a gene: 5. Germline V lookup: CDR1 DFQATT, CDR2 SNEGSKA (reference sequence). The CDR3 consists of 15 residues. CDR3: CSARDPAGHYNEQFF. DNA for the CDR3: TGCAGTGCTAGAGATCCAGCGGGGCACTACAATGAGCAGTTCTTC.

The rearrangement links TRBV6-1 to TRBJ2-1, with D hard to call. V was clipped by 6 bases and J by 4 bases, with 16 bases between them. The CDR3 consists of 15 residues. Germline V CDR1 and CDR2: MNHNS, SASEGT. This CDR3 reads CASSETRLLYNEQFF. The CDR3 DNA follows: TGTGCCAGCAGCGAAACCAGACTTCTATACAATGAGCAGTTCTTC.

This clonotype has only a few counts. The chain joins TRBV20-1 to TRBJ2-3, with TRBD2 matching 8 bases. V lost 0 bases and J lost 0; bases outside the gene matches: 2. In germline, CDR1 is DFQATT, CDR2 SNEGSKA (reference sequence). This CDR3 comprises 15 residues. The CDR3: CSAREKRGSTDTQYF. CDR3 coding DNA: TGCAGTGCTAGAGAAAAGCGGGGGAGCACAGATACGCAGTATTTT.

The DNA for the CDR3 is TGTGCCAGCAGTCCCCTTAGCGGGGGGCTCAACAATGAGCAGTTCTTC. Protein product: CASSPLSGGLNNEQFF. The chain carries TRBV2 and TRBJ2-1; 10 bases map to TRBD2. Germline V gene data show CDR1 as SNHLY and CDR2 as FYNNEI. There are 16 residues in the CDR3. V was clipped by 5 bases and J by 5 bases; unmatched bases: 9. The complete variable domain, with remaining parts taken from reference TRBV2 and TRBJ2-1, reads EPEVTQTPSHQVTQMGQEVILRCVPISNHLYFYWYRQILGQKVEFLVSFYNNEISEKSEIFDDQFSVERPDGSNFTLKIRSTKLEDSAMYFCASSPLSGGLNNEQFFGPGTRLTVL.